The rows below give T cell receptor beta chains drawn from one sample of a study of blood T cell repertoires in COVID-19. Sequenced by immunoSEQ multiplex PCR; TCRdb stores in-frame clones only, minus some. The table lists around 220,000 clones, about four fifths of them singletons, with under 10% in the top ten. Sequences were obtained from peripheral blood. The source is a woman aged 80 or over with COVID-19, enrolled during active disease. CDR3s include the opening cysteine and the closing phenylalanine or tryptophan. Each record gives: clone size, V gene, D gene, J gene, CDR3 protein, CDR3 DNA. D genes are given only for firm matches. A row's size may be missing; if present it is once, few, many or a size class.

-	TRBV5-4	-	TRBJ2-5	CASSTGGPRPETQYF	TGTGCCAGCAGCACCGGGGGGCCCCGGCCGGAGACCCAGTACTTC
-	TRBV28	-	TRBJ1-2	CASSLPRGGGFRGYTF	TGTGCCAGCAGTTTGCCCCGTGGAGGAGGGTTTCGGGGCTACACCTTC
-	TRBV28	TRBD1	TRBJ1-1	CASSSHTGGRTEAFF	TGTGCCAGCAGTTCCCATACAGGGGGGCGGACTGAAGCTTTCTTT
-	TRBV5-1	-	TRBJ2-2	CASSFGSGTGELFF	-
-	TRBV18	-	TRBJ1-4	CASSPQQGRGNEKLFF	TGTGCCAGCTCACCACAACAGGGACGGGGTAATGAAAAACTGTTTTTT
-	TRBV11-2	TRBD1	TRBJ2-5	CASSVRDRGKQETQYF	TGTGCCAGCAGCGTCCGGGACAGGGGAAAACAAGAGACCCAGTACTTC
-	TRBV6-5	-	TRBJ1-1	CASYRLENTEAFF	TGTGCCTCCTACAGATTGGAGAACACTGAAGCTTTCTTT
-	TRBV18	TRBD2	TRBJ2-1	CASSSGLAGVYEQFF	TGTGCCAGCTCATCGGGACTAGCGGGAGTTTATGAGCAGTTCTTC
-	TRBV5-4	TRBD2	TRBJ2-3	CASSPGGRGDHTQYF	TGTGCCAGCAGCCCTGGCGGCCGGGGGGATCATACGCAGTATTTT
-	TRBV5-5	TRBD1	TRBJ1-2	CASSSGTGNYGYTF	TGTGCCAGCAGCTCCGGGACAGGGAACTATGGCTACACCTTC
-	TRBV5-1	-	TRBJ2-7	CASTPNSAPTYEQYF	TGCGCCAGCACGCCGAACAGTGCGCCTACCTACGAGCAGTACTTC
-	TRBV28	TRBD1	TRBJ2-2	CASSFRQGALTGELFF	TGTGCCAGCAGTTTCCGGCAGGGGGCCCTCACCGGGGAGCTGTTTTTT
-	TRBV28	TRBD2	TRBJ2-1	CASHFGGRSYEQFF	TGTGCCAGCCACTTCGGGGGGAGGTCTTATGAGCAGTTCTTC
-	TRBV28	TRBD1	TRBJ1-1	CASSIQGWTEAFF	TGTGCCAGCAGTATACAGGGGTGGACTGAAGCTTTCTTT
-	TRBV3-1/TRBV3-2	-	TRBJ1-1	CASSQALVAVAEAFF	TGTGCCAGCAGCCAAGCTCTAGTTGCGGTCGCTGAAGCTTTCTTT
-	TRBV6-5	TRBD2	TRBJ2-1	CASTRLAGGQNEQFF	TGTGCCAGCACCAGGCTAGCGGGAGGGCAAAATGAGCAGTTCTTC
once	TRBV19	-	TRBJ1-1	CASSIAGGAHTEAFF	TGTGCCAGTAGTATAGCGGGGGGGGCGCATACTGAAGCTTTCTTT
-	TRBV5-1	-	TRBJ2-5	CASSQGTPWEETQYF	TGCGCCAGCAGCCAAGGGACTCCGTGGGAAGAGACCCAGTACTTC
-	TRBV18	-	TRBJ1-2	CASSPPLGQGAYGYTF	TGTGCCAGCTCACCACCTCTAGGGCAGGGTGCTTATGGCTACACCTTC
-	TRBV12-3/TRBV12-4	-	TRBJ1-1	CASKWNRNTEAFF	TGTGCCAGCAAGTGGAACAGGAACACTGAAGCTTTCTTT
-	TRBV3-1/TRBV3-2	TRBD2	TRBJ2-2	CASSRGLAGSTGELFF	TGTGCCAGCAGCCGAGGACTAGCGGGGAGCACCGGGGAGCTGTTTTTT
once	TRBV5-1	-	TRBJ1-4	CASSPGVAATNEKLFF	TGCGCCAGCAGCCCCGGGGTTGCTGCAACTAATGAAAAACTGTTTTTT
once	TRBV27	-	TRBJ1-2	CASSLADSRGYTF	TGTGCCAGCAGTCTCGCCGATTCGAGGGGCTACACCTTC
-	TRBV11-2	TRBD2	TRBJ2-7	CASSQAGGVGEQYF	TGTGCCAGCAGCCAAGCGGGGGGAGTGGGCGAGCAGTACTTC
-	TRBV7-3	-	TRBJ2-1	CASSLIADSYNEQFF	TGTGCCAGCAGCTTAATAGCGGATTCATACAATGAGCAGTTCTTC
-	TRBV7-2	-	TRBJ1-1	CASSFVTRDTEAFF	TGTGCCAGCAGCTTCGTGACACGAGACACTGAAGCTTTCTTT
-	TRBV3-1/TRBV3-2	TRBD1	TRBJ1-2	CASSQGLPGQPYGYTF	TGTGCCAGCAGCCAAGGTCTACCGGGACAGCCCTATGGCTACACCTTC
-	TRBV27	TRBD2	TRBJ2-5	CASSRTSGRQETQYF	TGTGCCAGCAGCCGGACTAGCGGACGCCAAGAGACCCAGTACTTC
-	TRBV5-1	-	TRBJ1-6	CASSLQGGESPLHF	TGCGCCAGCAGCCTACAGGGTGGAGAGTCACCCCTCCACTTT
once	TRBV29-1	TRBD1	TRBJ2-7	CSVQTGGYEQYF	TGCAGCGTTCAGACAGGGGGCTACGAGCAGTACTTC